These 28 T cell receptor beta chains were all obtained from the same sample, sequenced in a study of identical twins. TCRdb redid the calling of the 5' RACE reads with MiXCR, one entry per CDR3 protein. The sample lists 350,000 or so distinct CDR3 sequences, 10% to 15% occurring once. This sample also belongs to another study, concerning yellow fever vaccine responses in identical twins.

Sequenced material: CD8+ T cells sorted from blood. The receptors here all came from a woman under 30 in good health.

This clonotype has a count of ten or more. The CDR3 nucleotides read TGTGCCAGCAGCCCCGGCGGGACCTACAATGAGCAGTTCTTC. Its translation is CASSPGGTYNEQFF. This rearrangement joins TRBV7-6 to TRBJ2-1, with a tentative D call TRBD2 (6 bases). CDR1 and CDR2 (germline): SGHVS, FNYEAQ. The V end was cut by 5 bases, the J end by 2 bases, with 10 bases between. The CDR3 runs 14 residues.

This clonotype was seen more than once but under ten times. The chain couples TRBV9 to TRBJ1-2; TRBD1 matches at 7 bases. Germline V CDR1 and CDR2: SGDLS, YYNGEE. The V and J ends lost 0 bases and 6 bases, in that order; junction bases with no gene match: 11. This CDR3 contains 16 residues. The CDR3 coding sequence is TGTGCCAGCAGCGTAGTTGAAGGGGGCCGGAAAGATGGCTACACCTTC. Its translation is CASSVVEGGRKDGYTF.

This clonotype showed up many times. The V gene is TRBV9, the J gene TRBJ2-2; D gene uncertain. V was clipped by 0 bases and J by 4 bases, with 10 bases between them. This CDR3 contains 15 residues. Germline loops: CDR1 SGDLS, CDR2 YYNGEE. The CDR3 DNA reads as TGTGCCAGCAGCGTAGCCCAGGCGATCACCGGGGAGCTGTTTTTT. Protein: CASSVAQAITGELFF.

The chain links TRBV20-1 to TRBJ2-3; D is uncertain. Between the trimmed V and J ends, which lost 0 bases and 2 bases, there was a span of 12 bases. Per the germline V gene, CDR1 is DFQATT and CDR2 is SNEGSKA (reference sequence). This CDR3 spans 15 amino acids. The CDR3 spells CSARDFYAVTDTQYF. In DNA form, the CDR3 reads TGCAGTGCTAGAGATTTTTACGCGGTCACAGATACGCAGTATTTT.

This clonotype was seen a handful of times. V usage is TRBV10-3 and J usage is TRBJ2-3; TRBD2 aligns across 9 bases. This CDR3 contains 15 residues. Per the germline V gene, CDR1 is ENHRY and CDR2 is SYGVKD. V trimming: 7 bases; J trimming: 5 bases; junction bases outside the gene matches: 10. The CDR3 DNA sequence: TGTGCCATCAATAGCGGGAGTATGTATGGAGATACGCAGTATTTT. Translation: CAINSGSMYGDTQYF.

CDR3 bases: TGTGCCAGCAGCTTCCGGACGGATGGCACAGATACGCAGTATTTT. Amino acid sequence: CASSFRTDGTDTQYF. The J gene is TRBJ2-3, the V gene TRBV7-9, with D unclear. The CDR3 loop spans 15 amino acids. Germline loops: CDR1 SEHNR, CDR2 FQNEAQ (reference sequence). Trimming cost V 3 bases and J 1 base, with 11 bases left between them.

This chain links TRBV4-1 with TRBJ2-7, with D uncertain. Trimming left V 0 bases short and J 2 bases short, with 17 bases between. The length of the CDR3 is 17 residues. Germline assignment: CDR1 MGHRA and CDR2 YSYEKL. The CDR3 DNA reads as TGCGCCAGCAGCCAAGAAGTGACGGGTCCCCCTCCCTACGAGCAGTACTTC. Amino acid sequence: CASSQEVTGPPPYEQYF.

As for this clonotype: The junction does not match germline at one end; this may be a read error. The rearrangement uses TRBV20-1 and TRBJ2-2, with 16 bases lining up with TRBD2. This CDR3 region has 17 residues. Germline V gene lookup returns CDR1 DFQATT and CDR2 SNEGSKA (reference sequence). CDR3 residues: CCARGLAGGPVTGELFF. DNA for the CDR3: TGCTGTGCTAGGGGACTAGCGGGAGGGCCAGTCACCGGGGAGCTGTTTTTT.

The CDR3 reads CASSISGTYEQYF. DNA for the CDR3: TGTGCCAGCAGTATCTCGGGAACCTACGAGCAGTACTTC. The rearrangement links TRBV7-8 to TRBJ2-7, with a possible D match to TRBD2 (5 bases). The V gene lost 6 bases and the J gene lost 2 bases, with 11 bases spanning the gap. Germline lookup yields CDR1 SGHVS and CDR2 FQNEAQ. CDR3 size: 13 residues.

V usage is TRBV7-9 and J usage is TRBJ2-1; 7 nucleotides align to TRBD2. The J segment lost 10 bases and the V segment lost 5 bases, leaving 5 bases of the junction unmatched. Germline CDR1 and CDR2: SEHNR and FQNEAQ (reference sequence). CDR3 length: 12 amino acids. In nucleotides, the CDR3 is TGTGCCAGCAGCATCGACGGGGGGGAGCAGTTCTTC. This codes for CASSIDGGEQFF.

The chain recombines TRBV7-3 with TRBJ1-4, with TRBD1 identical over 8 bases. The V segment lost 1 base and the J segment 13 bases; nucleotides outside the gene matches: 14. Germline V CDR1 and CDR2: SGHTA, FQGTGA. This CDR3 is built from 16 residues. The CDR3 region has the DNA TGTGCCAGCAGCTTAATCGGGACAGGCACACTGTACGGACTGTTTTTT. It specifies CASSLIGTGTLYGLFF.

CDR3 sequence (DNA): TGTGCCAGCAGTTACTTCAACCCCGACGGCACAGATACGCAGTATTTT. Its translation: CASSYFNPDGTDTQYF. V usage is TRBV6-5 and J usage is TRBJ2-3; D is undetermined. Germline V gives CDR1 MNHEY, CDR2 SVGAGI. There are 16 residues in the CDR3. Trimming took 1 base from V and 1 from J, leaving 12 bases between them.

The genes are TRBV6-1 and TRBJ2-7, with a tentative D call TRBD1 (6 bases). V lost 9 bases and J 2 bases, leaving 14 bases between the germline ends. Germline V gives CDR1 MNHNS, CDR2 SASEGT. CDR3 length equals 13 residues. The CDR3 DNA reads as TGTGCCAGTAGACAGGAGACCCCCTACGAGCAGTACGTC. As protein: CASRQETPYEQYV.

By share, this clonotype ranks as large. In DNA, the CDR3 is TGTGCCAGCAGCCCCCAAGCGGGGTCTGGGGCCAACGTCCTGACTTTC. It translates to CASSPQAGSGANVLTF. This chain joins TRBV3-1 and TRBJ2-6; 7 positions match TRBD2. The CDR3 loop spans 16 amino acids. Germline loops: CDR1 LGHDT, CDR2 YNNKEL (reference sequence). V shed 4 bases and J 1 base; nucleotides not matched to a gene: 4.

This chain links TRBV20-1 with TRBJ2-1, with TRBD2 matching over 7 bases. This CDR3 is built from 15 residues. Trimming removed 3 bases from V and 2 bases from J; junction bases left unmatched: 7. CDR1 DFQATT and CDR2 SNEGSKA come from the germline V gene (reference sequence). CDR3 loop: CSARGSGVTYNEQFF. Written as DNA, the CDR3 is TGCAGTGCTAGGGGCAGCGGGGTAACCTACAATGAGCAGTTCTTC.

The chain is built from TRBV27 and TRBJ2-3; tentative D call: TRBD2 (6 bases). The V gene's germline CDR1 is MNHEY and CDR2 SMNVEV (reference sequence). V lost 7 bases to trimming and J lost 6 bases, with 17 bases between them. The CDR3 loop spans 14 amino acids. CDR3 nucleotides: TGTGCCAGCATTGGCGGGGCAGGAGGGGATACGCAGTATTTT. Translating it yields CASIGGAGGDTQYF.

In its sample, this clonotype was seen a few times. The rearrangement joins TRBV2 to TRBJ2-3, with 7 bases lining up with TRBD2. The CDR3 length is 13 residues. Germline CDR1 is SNHLY and CDR2 is FYNNEI. The V and J ends lost 7 bases and 9 bases, in that order; junction bases with no gene match: 10. The CDR3 loop reads CASTPRTSRTQYF. The DNA for the CDR3 is TGTGCCAGCACCCCCAGGACTAGTAGGACGCAGTATTTT.

The chain joins TRBV3-1 to TRBJ2-5, with 8 positions matching TRBD2. CDR3 size: 14 residues. J was trimmed by 5 bases and V by 7 bases; bases with no gene match: 9. Germline CDR1 is LGHDT and CDR2 is YNNKEL (reference sequence). The CDR3 DNA reads as TGTGCCAGCACCCAGCGGGAGTGGAGGGAGACCCAGTACTTC. It is translated as CASTQREWRETQYF.

V usage is TRBV19 and J usage is TRBJ2-1, with D tentatively TRBD2 (5 bases). Trimming cost V 6 bases and J 5 bases, with 17 bases left between them. Germline V gene sequence: CDR1 LNHDA, CDR2 SQIVND (reference sequence). The CDR3 is made up of 15 amino acids. CDR3: CASSLLFPGDNEQFF. CDR3 coding DNA: TGTGCCAGTAGCCTACTATTTCCCGGGGACAATGAGCAGTTCTTC.

This clonotype showed up just a few times. The chain combines TRBV19 with TRBJ2-3; 7 bases fit TRBD1. Germline lookup yields CDR1 LNHDA and CDR2 SQIVND (reference sequence). V was pared by 3 bases and J by 4 bases, with 7 bases of the junction left unmatched. The CDR3 runs to 15 residues. The CDR3: CASSMTGSVSDTQYF. DNA of the CDR3: TGTGCCAGTAGTATGACAGGGAGTGTCTCAGATACGCAGTATTTT. The whole variable domain, remainder taken from reference TRBV19 and TRBJ2-3, is DGGITQSPKYLFRKEGQNVTLSCEQNLNHDAMYWYRQDPGQGLRLIYYSQIVNDFQKGDIAEGYSVSREKKESFPLTVTSAQKNPTAFYLCASSMTGSVSDTQYFGPGTRLTVL.

The chain recombines TRBV20-1 with TRBJ2-7; 7 bases map to TRBD2. Germline trimming cut 1 base from V and 0 bases from J; bases unmatched to any gene: 12. The CDR3 length is 17 residues. Per germline, CDR1 DFQATT and CDR2 SNEGSKA (reference sequence). CDR3 protein: CSARGLREGPYSYEQYF. The CDR3 nucleotides read TGCAGTGCTAGAGGACTGAGGGAGGGCCCTTACTCCTACGAGCAGTACTTC.

In this sample, this clonotype turned up a few times. J is TRBJ2-3 and V is TRBV4-2; tentative D call: TRBD1 (5 bases). Trimming took off 4 bases at V and 0 bases at J, with 29 bases between the two ends. This CDR3 comprises 21 residues. Germline CDR1 LGHNA, CDR2 YNFKEQ. DNA for the CDR3: TGTGCCAGCAGCCCTCAGGGTTCAACATCAACCCCCTCCCCTAGCACAGATACGCAGTATTTT. It yields the protein CASSPQGSTSTPSPSTDTQYF.

This chain joins TRBV6-5 and TRBJ2-1; no definite D call. Germline assignment: CDR1 MNHEY and CDR2 SVGAGI. V was cut by 2 bases and J by 0 bases, with 11 bases left in between. The CDR3 extends over 16 amino acids. The CDR3 coding sequence is TGTGCCAGCAGTTACGGTGTGGACCACTCCTACAATGAGCAGTTCTTC. Amino acids: CASSYGVDHSYNEQFF.

This chain uses TRBV3-1 with TRBJ2-3; 12 bases are shared with TRBD2. Per germline, CDR1 LGHDT and CDR2 YNNKEL (reference sequence). The J segment lost 5 bases and the V segment lost 3 bases, leaving 6 bases of the junction unmatched. CDR3 length equals 16 residues. CDR3 region: CASSHELAGGIDTQYF. CDR3 coding DNA: TGTGCCAGCAGCCATGAACTAGCGGGGGGCATAGATACGCAGTATTTT.

The CDR3 DNA reads TGCGCCAGCAGCTTCGCCGGGGCGGGGAATGGCTACACCTTC. Translating it yields CASSFAGAGNGYTF. The chain uses TRBV5-1 and TRBJ1-2, with D possibly being TRBD1 (5 bases). The CDR3 runs to 14 residues. Germline-derived CDR1 and CDR2 are SGHRS and YFSETQ. Between the trimmed V and J ends, which lost 2 bases and 6 bases, there was a span of 14 bases. Drawing the rest from reference TRBV5-1 and TRBJ1-2, the complete variable domain is KAGVTQTPRYLIKTRGQQVTLSCSPISGHRSVSWYQQTPGQGLQFLFEYFSETQRNKGNFPGRFSGRQFSNSRSEMNVSTLELGDSALYLCASSFAGAGNGYTFGSGTRLTVV.

The rearrangement joins TRBV27 to TRBJ2-7; no clear D gene. The V end was cut by 5 bases, the J end by 11 bases, with 13 bases between. Germline assignment: CDR1 MNHEY and CDR2 SMNVEV (reference sequence). The CDR3 contains 11 residues. The CDR3 here is CASSHPPREYF. DNA of the CDR3: TGTGCCAGCAGTCACCCCCCTCGGGAGTACTTC.

Only a few counts were recorded for this clonotype. V and J are TRBV6-2 or TRBV6-3 and TRBJ2-1; 7 bases map to TRBD1. This CDR3 is built from 14 residues. The ends lost 2 bases at V and 10 bases at J; junction bases unmatched: 8. Looked up from germline, CDR1 is MNHEY and CDR2 is SVGEGT. The chain's CDR3 is CASSYPGGDREQFF. For the CDR3, the DNA is TGTGCCAGCAGTTACCCAGGGGGTGACCGGGAGCAGTTCTTC.

A single count supports this clonotype. This chain uses TRBV27 with TRBJ2-7; 7 positions match TRBD1. CDR1 and CDR2 from the germline V gene are MNHEY and SMNVEV (reference sequence). V trimming: 5 bases; J trimming: 0 bases; junction bases outside the gene matches: 10. The CDR3 runs 16 residues. The CDR3 nucleotides read TGTGCCAGCAGTGTACTATCCGGGACAGCCTCCTACGAGCAGTACTTC. It is translated as CASSVLSGTASYEQYF.